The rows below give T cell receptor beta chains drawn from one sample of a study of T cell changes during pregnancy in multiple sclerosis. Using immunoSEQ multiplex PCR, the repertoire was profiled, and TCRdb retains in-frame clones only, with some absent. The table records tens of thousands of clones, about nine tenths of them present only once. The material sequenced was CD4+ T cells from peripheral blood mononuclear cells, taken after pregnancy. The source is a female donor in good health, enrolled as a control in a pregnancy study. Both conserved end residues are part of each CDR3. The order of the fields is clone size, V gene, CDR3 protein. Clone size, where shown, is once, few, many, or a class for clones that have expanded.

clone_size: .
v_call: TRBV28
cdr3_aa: CASSYQGANEKLFF

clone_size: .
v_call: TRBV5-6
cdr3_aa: CASMEGPADTQYF

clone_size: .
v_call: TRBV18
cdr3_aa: CASSPVGGETQYF

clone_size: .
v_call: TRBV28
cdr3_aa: CASGLTGSPLHF

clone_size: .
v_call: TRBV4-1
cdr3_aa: CASSQDFRHGGGTDTQYF

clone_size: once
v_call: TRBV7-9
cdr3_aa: CAVWGQGAFTEAFF

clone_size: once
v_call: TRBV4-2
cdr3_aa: CASSQELGDTGELFF

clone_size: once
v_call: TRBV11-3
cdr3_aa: CASSLGGEGEQFF

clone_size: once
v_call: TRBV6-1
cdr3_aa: CASTWGQTNYGYTF

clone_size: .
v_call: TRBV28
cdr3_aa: CASIAGGPRETQYF

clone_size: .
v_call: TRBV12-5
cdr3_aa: CASGLVIWGVKNTEAFF

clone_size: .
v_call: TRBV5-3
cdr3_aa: CARSLGCAGDATNEKLFF

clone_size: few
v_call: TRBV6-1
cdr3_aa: CASSESGQGANVLTF

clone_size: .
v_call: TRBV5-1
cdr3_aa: CASSSDMAGELFF

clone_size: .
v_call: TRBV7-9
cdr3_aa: CASSPSAGGPGDTQYF

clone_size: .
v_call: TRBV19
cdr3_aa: CASSPRQVGDTQYF

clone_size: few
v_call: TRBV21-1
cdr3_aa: CASRQGRGNSPLHF

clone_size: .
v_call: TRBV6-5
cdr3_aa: CASRPGVGETQYF

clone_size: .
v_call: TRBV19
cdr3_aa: CASSISAAGNQPQHF

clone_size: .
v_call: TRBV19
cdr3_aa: CASSIGAGTNTGELFF

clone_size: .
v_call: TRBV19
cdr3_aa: CASTSGAYEQYF

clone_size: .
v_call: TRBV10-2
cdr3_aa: CASSLTGGYEQYF

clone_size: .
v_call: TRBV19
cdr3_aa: CATQHGVNEKLFF

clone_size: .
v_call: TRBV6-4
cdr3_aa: CASSAESGTGGIYEQFF

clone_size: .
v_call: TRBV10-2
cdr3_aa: CASSEETSGSPDTQYF

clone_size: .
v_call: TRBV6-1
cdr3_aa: CASVGGSRARQPQHF

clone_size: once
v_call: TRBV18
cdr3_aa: CASSAQRTPNSPLHF

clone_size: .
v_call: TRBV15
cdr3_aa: CATSRGSVVAGQETQYF

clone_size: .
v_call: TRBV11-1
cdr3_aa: CASRRGQGSNEKLFF

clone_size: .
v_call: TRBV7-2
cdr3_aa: CASSWGGVSDTQYF

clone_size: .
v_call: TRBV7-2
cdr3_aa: CASSLPTYEQYF

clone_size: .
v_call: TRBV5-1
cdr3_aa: CASSGTLQGRSTGELFF

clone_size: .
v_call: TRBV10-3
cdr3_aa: CAIRAGGPYNEQFF

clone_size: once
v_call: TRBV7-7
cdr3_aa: CASSLSDIYNEQFF

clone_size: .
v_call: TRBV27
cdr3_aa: CASSRRDRVEYNEQFF